A selection of T cell receptor beta chains follows, all from one sample in a study of T-cell reconstitution after alpha-beta-depleted transplantation in children. TCRdb re-analysed the PCR reads in MiXCR, keeping a single row per CDR3 protein. The table records just under 250,000 distinct CDR3 sequences, roughly 24% of them present only once. The sequencing here drew on PBMCs, taken before TCRalphabeta/CD19-depleted stem cell transplant. The receptors were sampled from a girl aged 2 to 9 with Fanconi anemia, due to receive a stem cell transplant. CDR3s include the opening cysteine and the closing phenylalanine or tryptophan. D genes are given only for firm matches. A clone size is listed for some rows: how often the clone was seen (once, few, many), or a class if it is expanded.

TRBV5-5	many	TRBJ1-5	18	TRBD1	CASSNGTGNPFSNQPQHF	TGTGCCAGCAGCAACGGGACAGGAAACCCTTTTAGCAATCAGCCCCAGCATTTT
TRBV20-1	many	TRBJ1-1	11	.	CSAGRYAEAFF	TGCAGTGCCGGTCGGTACGCTGAAGCTTTCTTT
TRBV12-3/TRBV12-4	.	TRBJ2-1	15	TRBD2	CASSPLAGANNEQFF	TGTGCCAGCAGTCCCTTAGCGGGGGCCAACAATGAGCAGTTCTTC
TRBV4-2	.	TRBJ2-3	14	.	CASSQEGVTDTQYF	TGTGCCAGCAGCCAAGAAGGAGTTACAGATACGCAGTATTTT
TRBV5-6	many	TRBJ2-7	13	TRBD1	CASRRQGPYEQYF	TGTGCCAGCAGACGACAGGGACCCTACGAGCAGTACTTC
TRBV5-1	.	TRBJ2-1	16	TRBD2	CASSLVRPSGYNEQFF	TGCGCCAGCAGCTTGGTAAGACCTAGCGGTTACAATGAGCAGTTCTTC
TRBV11-2	many	TRBJ2-1	18	TRBD2	CASSLVSGLAMKYNEQFF	TGTGCCAGCAGCTTAGTCTCGGGACTAGCGATGAAATACAATGAGCAGTTCTTC
TRBV5-1	.	TRBJ2-3	16	.	CASSYSIATSTDTQYF	TGCGCCAGCAGCTACTCAATAGCGACTAGCACAGATACGCAGTATTTT
TRBV5-1	many	TRBJ2-3	17	.	CASSDLAERGITDTQYF	TGCGCCAGCAGCGATCTAGCAGAAAGGGGTATCACAGATACGCAGTATTTT
TRBV20-1	many	TRBJ1-3	14	.	CSARTGDSGNTIYF	TGCAGTGCTAGAACGGGAGACTCTGGAAACACCATATATTTT
TRBV2	many	TRBJ2-1	19	TRBD2	CASSRTSGRARSSYNEQFF	TGTGCCAGCAGTCGCACTAGCGGGAGGGCCCGAAGCTCCTACAATGAGCAGTTCTTC
TRBV4-1	many	TRBJ2-3	15	.	CASSQEGLFTDTQYF	TGCGCCAGCAGCCAAGAGGGACTCTTTACAGATACGCAGTATTTT
TRBV5-1	few	TRBJ1-1	14	.	CASSLEVANTEAFF	TGCGCCAGCAGCTTGGAGGTAGCGAACACTGAAGCTTTCTTT
TRBV6-4	few	TRBJ2-5	15	TRBD2	CALSELAGDQETQYF	TGTGCCCTAAGCGAACTAGCGGGAGACCAAGAGACCCAGTACTTC
TRBV20-1	many	TRBJ2-4	14	.	CSAEEYWAKNIQYF	TGCAGTGCGGAGGAGTACTGGGCCAAAAACATTCAGTACTTC